The present entry profiles one T cell receptor beta chain with its context. What it binds is not known. This record belongs to a study of radiation and T cells in renal cell carcinoma. Study-level points and caveats: In blood, top tumor clones expanded by 2 weeks, shrinking by 4. Without pretreatment biopsies, baseline tumor clonotype presence was undetermined.

Time point noted: blood 4 weeks post-SBRT, at nephrectomy. The treatment here: 15 Gy SBRT to primary tumor, nephrectomy 4 weeks later. Using immunoSEQ multiplex PCR, the repertoire was profiled, and TCRdb retains in-frame clones only, with some absent. The table shows roughly 160,000 clones, with about 85% occurring only once. The specimen comprised blood, sampled from a patient whose treatment included radiotherapy and nephrectomy. The origin of this receptor is a woman aged 50 to 65 with renal cell carcinoma.

The CDR3 DNA reads as TGCGCCAGCAGCAACGGACAGGGGGCGGGTACCGGGGAGCTGTTTTTT. As protein: CASSNGQGAGTGELFF. The rearrangement uses TRBV5-1 and TRBJ2-2; 11 bases agree with TRBD1. V lost 4 bases and J lost 5; bases outside the gene matches: 7. Germline V gives CDR1 SGHRS, CDR2 YFSETQ. This CDR3 region has 16 residues.